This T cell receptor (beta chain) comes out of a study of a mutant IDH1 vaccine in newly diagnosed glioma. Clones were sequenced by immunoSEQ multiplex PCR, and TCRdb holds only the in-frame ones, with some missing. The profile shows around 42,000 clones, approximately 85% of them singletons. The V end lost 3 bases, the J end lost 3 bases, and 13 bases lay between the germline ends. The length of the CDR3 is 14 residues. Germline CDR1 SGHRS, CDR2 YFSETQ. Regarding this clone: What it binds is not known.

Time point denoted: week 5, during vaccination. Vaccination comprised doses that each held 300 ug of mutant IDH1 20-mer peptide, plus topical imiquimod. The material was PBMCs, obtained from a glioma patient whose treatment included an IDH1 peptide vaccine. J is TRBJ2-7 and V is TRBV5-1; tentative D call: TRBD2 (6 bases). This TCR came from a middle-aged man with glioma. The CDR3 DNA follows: TGCGCCAGCAGCTCACGAGCGGGTGACTACGAGCAGTACTTC. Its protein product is CASSSRAGDYEQYF.